In this sample, the clone carrying this TCR beta chain turned up many times. The CDR3 is 13 residues long. CDR1 is MNHEY and CDR2 is SMNVEV in the germline V gene (reference sequence). V was shortened by 6 bases and J by 1 base, with 8 bases between the two germline ends. Unique molecular identifiers were incorporated when the TCRbeta library was constructed. Via MiXCR, TCRdb re-called the PCR reads, giving one row per CDR3 protein. The sample lists 190,000 or so distinct CDR3 sequences, about 6.4% seen once, with approximately 2.9% in the top ten. This sample was taken from a study of T-cell reconstitution after alpha-beta-depleted transplantation in children.

The chain joins TRBV27 to TRBJ2-3, with D hard to call. Sample: PBMCs from the stem cell graft donor, taken from the stem cell graft. The origin of this receptor is a human donor who donated a stem cell graft to a child with Wiskott-Aldrich syndrome. The CDR3 here is CASSHFGTDTQYF. The CDR3 nucleotides are TGTGCCAGCAGCCATTTCGGCACAGATACGCAGTATTTT.